This entry concerns a single T cell receptor (beta chain). The sample originates from a study of control samples from healthy donors and cancer patients. The germline V gene has CDR1 SQVTM and CDR2 ANQGSEA. The CDR3 length is 15 residues. The germline V and J ends were trimmed by 4 bases and 0 bases, with 13 bases remaining between them. This table comes from immunoSEQ multiplex PCR, and its TCRdb copy is limited to in-frame clones, with some not included. The data show 170,000 or so clones, 85% to 95% seen once. V is TRBV29-1 and J is TRBJ1-3; D is undetermined. This clonotype originated in a man younger than 35 in good health. Specimen: blood. The CDR3 spells CSVAVRGYSGNTIYF. CDR3 in DNA: TGCAGCGTTGCCGTCCGCGGTTACTCTGGAAACACCATATATTTT.